This T cell receptor (beta chain) was identified in a study of spatial heterogeneity in lung cancer. Study at large: Mean representation of each unique TCR and UMI combination in the raw reads exceeded nine occurrences. Overall study results and limits: Counts that tracked tumor mutation counts were those of expanded intratumoral alpha and beta TCRs.

In the case of this clonotype: Its matching antigen is unknown.

The time point denotes: sample taken at primary tumor resection. Unique molecular identifiers tagged every individual TCR cDNA molecule. TCRdb re-analysed the 5' RACE reads in MiXCR, keeping a single row per CDR3 protein. Of about 100,000 distinct CDR3 sequences in the sample, 3.5% to 5% were seen once. Germline lookup yields CDR1 SGDLS and CDR2 YYNGEE. This CDR3 has 15 residues. V lost 4 bases and J lost 5; bases outside the gene matches: 8. This sequence joins TRBV9 and TRBJ2-5, with TRBD1 matching 10 bases. The TCR comes from a male donor with early-stage non-small cell lung cancer. Sample: lung tumor tissue, taken at surgery. The CDR3 protein is CASSNRDRGAETQYF. CDR3 DNA sequence: TGTGCCAGCAGCAACCGGGACAGGGGAGCGGAGACCCAGTACTTC.